This TCR beta chain was retrieved from a study of CD8 T cells in ankylosing spondylitis. Looked up from germline, CDR1 is SQVTM and CDR2 is ANQGSEA. The CDR3 loop spans 14 amino acids. Trimming shortened V by 7 bases and J by 4 bases, and 17 bases separated the two germline ends. Each CDR3 protein is one row after TCRdb ran MiXCR on the 5' RACE reads. The profile shows fewer than 750,000 distinct CDR3 sequences, 15% to 20% of them singletons. To note about this clonotype: The antigen is not known.

Study-wide findings and caveats: Those disease-linked clones were CD8+; they were also relatively rare in peripheral blood. Among TCR beta sequences, a motif of 7 to 9 highly homologous variants appeared characteristic of ankylosing spondylitis blood.

Material for sequencing was blood, either unsorted or a sorted T cell fraction (not recorded which). The clonotype comes from a male donor with ankylosing spondylitis. The chain has TRBV29-1 and TRBJ2-1; tentative D call: TRBD1 (6 bases). The DNA of the CDR3 is TGCAGCGCCTCCGGACAGAGGGTATACAATGAGCAGTTCTTC. Translation gives CSASGQRVYNEQFF.